This record concerns one T cell receptor beta chain sequence. The antigen remains unidentified. The data were taken from a study of CD8 T cells in Susac syndrome. Whole-study results and caveats: Only a relatively small number of individuals were included in the TCR sequencing and HLA analysis.

Patients with Susac syndrome showed fulfilment of recently defined diagnostic criteria for definite or probable disease. After extraction with the RNeasy kit, roughly 0.5 to 1 ug of the RNA was reverse transcribed using random hexamers. MiXCR, run by TCRdb on the immunoSEQ multiplex PCR reads, gives a single entry per CDR3 protein. In the table there are 95,000 to 150,000 distinct CDR3 sequences, 90% to 95% of which are singletons. The source of this sequence is a human donor with Susac syndrome. Sequencing was performed on CD8+ T cells from PBMCs.

The CDR3 spells CASSLTSGGTYNEQFF. As DNA, the CDR3 is TGCGCCAGCAGCTTGACTAGCGGGGGGACTTACAATGAGCAGTTCTTC. The chain carries TRBV5-1 and TRBJ2-1; TRBD2 aligns across 12 bases. Germline loops: CDR1 SGHRS, CDR2 YFSETQ. V shed 1 base and J 4 bases; nucleotides not matched to a gene: 3. The CDR3 is made up of 16 amino acids. Full variable domain (missing parts from reference TRBV5-1 and TRBJ2-1): KAGVTQTPRYLIKTRGQQVTLSCSPISGHRSVSWYQQTPGQGLQFLFEYFSETQRNKGNFPGRFSGRQFSNSRSEMNVSTLELGDSALYLCASSLTSGGTYNEQFFGPGTRLTVL.